This T cell receptor (beta chain) originates from a study of T-cell memory formation after mild COVID-19. cDNA libraries for TCR alpha and TCR beta, carrying sample barcodes and UMIs, came from 5'RACE with constant-segment primers. Each CDR3 protein is one row after TCRdb ran MiXCR on the 5' RACE reads. The sample records approximately 150,000 distinct CDR3 sequences, about 15% being singletons. The study's findings and limits: The appearance of some responding clones in pre-infection memory suggested that cross-reactive memory joined.

Worth noting for this clonotype: Its specificity is unknown.

This CDR3 has 16 amino acids. CDR1 is SEHNR and CDR2 is FQNEAQ in the germline V gene (reference sequence). V lost 3 bases and J lost 2; bases outside the gene matches: 8. The chain recombines TRBV7-9 with TRBJ2-5; 8 nucleotides agree with TRBD1. The specimen sequenced was PBMCs or a T cell subset sorted from them (not recorded which). The sequence was collected from an adult woman who had mild COVID-19 (a few samples of this study predate the infection). Cell type and time point are not known. The CDR3 spells CASSFGRQGLQETQYF. As DNA, the CDR3 is TGTGCCAGCAGCTTCGGAAGACAGGGGCTTCAAGAGACCCAGTACTTC.